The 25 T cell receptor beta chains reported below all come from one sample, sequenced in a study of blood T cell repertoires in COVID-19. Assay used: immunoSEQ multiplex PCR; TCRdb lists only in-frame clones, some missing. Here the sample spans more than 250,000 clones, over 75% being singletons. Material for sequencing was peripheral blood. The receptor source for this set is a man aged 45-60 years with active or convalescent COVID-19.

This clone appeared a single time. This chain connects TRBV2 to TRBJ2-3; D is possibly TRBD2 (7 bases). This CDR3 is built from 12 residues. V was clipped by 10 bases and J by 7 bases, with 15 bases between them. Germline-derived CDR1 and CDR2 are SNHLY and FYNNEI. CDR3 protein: CATRGGGNTQYF. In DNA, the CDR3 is TGTGCCACCAGAGGGGGAGGGAATACGCAGTATTTT.

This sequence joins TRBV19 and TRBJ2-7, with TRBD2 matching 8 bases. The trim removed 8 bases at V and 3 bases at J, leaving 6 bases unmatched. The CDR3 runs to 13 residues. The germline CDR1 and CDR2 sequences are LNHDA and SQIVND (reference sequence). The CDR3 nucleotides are TGTGCCAGTGGGCGGGGACTAGGCTACGAGCAGTACTTC. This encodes CASGRGLGYEQYF.

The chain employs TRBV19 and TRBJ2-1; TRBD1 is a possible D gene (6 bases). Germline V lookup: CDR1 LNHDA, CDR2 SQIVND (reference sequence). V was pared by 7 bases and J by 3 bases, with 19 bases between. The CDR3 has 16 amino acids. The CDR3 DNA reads TGTGCCAGTAACGGGCTCGGCAGGGGAAACTACAATGAGCAGTTCTTC. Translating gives CASNGLGRGNYNEQFF.

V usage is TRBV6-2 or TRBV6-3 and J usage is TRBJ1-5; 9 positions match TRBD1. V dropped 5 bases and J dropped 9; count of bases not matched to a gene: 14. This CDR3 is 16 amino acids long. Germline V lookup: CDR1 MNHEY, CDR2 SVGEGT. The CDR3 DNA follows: TGTGCCAGCAGTGCCCCCTACGGGACAGGGTCCCGGCCCCAGCATTTT. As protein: CASSAPYGTGSRPQHF.

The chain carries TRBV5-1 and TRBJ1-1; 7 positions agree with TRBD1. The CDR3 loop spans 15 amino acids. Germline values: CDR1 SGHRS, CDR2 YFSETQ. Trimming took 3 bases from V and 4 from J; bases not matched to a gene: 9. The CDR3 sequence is CASSSPTGVVTEAFF. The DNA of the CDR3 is TGCGCCAGCAGCTCACCCACAGGGGTCGTCACTGAAGCTTTCTTT.

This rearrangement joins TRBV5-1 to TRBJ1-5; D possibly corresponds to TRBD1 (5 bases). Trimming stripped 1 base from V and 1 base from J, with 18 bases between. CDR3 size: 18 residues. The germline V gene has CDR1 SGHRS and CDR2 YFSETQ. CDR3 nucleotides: TGCGCCAGCAGCTTGCATGTGGAGGGGCGTCGAAGCAATCAGCCCCAGCATTTT. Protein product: CASSLHVEGRRSNQPQHF.

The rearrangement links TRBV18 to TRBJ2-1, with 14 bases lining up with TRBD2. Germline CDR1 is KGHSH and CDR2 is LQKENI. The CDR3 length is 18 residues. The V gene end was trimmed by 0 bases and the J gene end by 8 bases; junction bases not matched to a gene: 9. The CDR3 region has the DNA TGTGCCAGCTCACCACCAGGACTAGCGGGAGGTACTGGGGATGAGCAGTTCTTC. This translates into CASSPPGLAGGTGDEQFF.

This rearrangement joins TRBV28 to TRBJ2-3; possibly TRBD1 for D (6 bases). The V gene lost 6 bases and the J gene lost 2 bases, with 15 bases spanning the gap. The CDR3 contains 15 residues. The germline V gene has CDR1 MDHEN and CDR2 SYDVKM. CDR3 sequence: CASRVQGVNTDTQYF. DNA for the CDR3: TGTGCCAGCAGAGTACAGGGCGTAAACACAGATACGCAGTATTTT.

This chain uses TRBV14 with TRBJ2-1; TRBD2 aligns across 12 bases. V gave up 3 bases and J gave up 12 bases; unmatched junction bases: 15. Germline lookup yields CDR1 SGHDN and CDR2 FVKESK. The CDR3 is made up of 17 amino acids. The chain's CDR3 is CASSHLTSGRGSTAQFF. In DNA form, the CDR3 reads TGTGCCAGCAGCCATTTGACTAGCGGGAGAGGGTCGACGGCGCAGTTCTTC.

CDR3 in amino acids: CASSLTGGPVNTGELFF. CDR3 in DNA: TGTGCCAGCAGCCTCACCGGGGGGCCAGTTAACACCGGGGAGCTGTTTTTT. V usage is TRBV7-3 and J usage is TRBJ2-2; D may be TRBD2 (7 bases). This CDR3 spans 17 amino acids. V was pared by 5 bases and J by 2 bases, with 18 bases between. The germline V gene encodes CDR1 SGHTA and CDR2 FQGTGA.

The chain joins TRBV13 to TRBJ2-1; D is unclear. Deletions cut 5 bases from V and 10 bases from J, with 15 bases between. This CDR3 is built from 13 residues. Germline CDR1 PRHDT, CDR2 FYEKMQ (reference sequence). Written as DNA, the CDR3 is TGTGCCAGCAGCGGATTGAGGATTTCGGAGCAGTTCTTC. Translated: CASSGLRISEQFF.

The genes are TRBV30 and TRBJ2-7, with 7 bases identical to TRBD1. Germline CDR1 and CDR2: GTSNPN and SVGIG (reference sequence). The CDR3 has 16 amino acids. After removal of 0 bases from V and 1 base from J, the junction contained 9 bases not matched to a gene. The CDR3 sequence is CAWSVRGGRGSYEQYF. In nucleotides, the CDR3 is TGTGCCTGGAGTGTACGTGGAGGCAGGGGGTCCTACGAGCAGTACTTC.

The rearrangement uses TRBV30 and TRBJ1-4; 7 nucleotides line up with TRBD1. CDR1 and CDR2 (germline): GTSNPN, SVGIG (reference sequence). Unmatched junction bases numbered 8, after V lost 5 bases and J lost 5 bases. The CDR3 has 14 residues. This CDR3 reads CAWGPGQRNEKLFF. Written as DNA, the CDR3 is TGTGCCTGGGGCCCGGGACAGCGGAATGAAAAACTGTTTTTT.

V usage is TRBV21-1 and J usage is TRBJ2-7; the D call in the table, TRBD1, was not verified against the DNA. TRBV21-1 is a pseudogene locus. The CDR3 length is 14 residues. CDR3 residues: CASSKRTGLYEQYF. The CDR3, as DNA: TGTGCCAGCAGCAAAAGGACAGGCCTGTACGAGCAGTACTTC.

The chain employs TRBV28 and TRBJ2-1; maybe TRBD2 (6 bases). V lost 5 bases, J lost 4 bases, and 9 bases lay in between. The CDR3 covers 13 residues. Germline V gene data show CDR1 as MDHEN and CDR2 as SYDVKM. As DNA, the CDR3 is TGTGCCAGCAGTATTGGGGGGTACAATGAGCAGTTCTTC. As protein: CASSIGGYNEQFF. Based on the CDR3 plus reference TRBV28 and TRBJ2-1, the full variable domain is DVKVTQSSRYLVKRTGEKVFLECVQDMDHENMFWYRQDPGLGLRLIYFSYDVKMKEKGDIPEGYSVSREKKERFSLILESASTNQTSMYLCASSIGGYNEQFFGPGTRLTVL.

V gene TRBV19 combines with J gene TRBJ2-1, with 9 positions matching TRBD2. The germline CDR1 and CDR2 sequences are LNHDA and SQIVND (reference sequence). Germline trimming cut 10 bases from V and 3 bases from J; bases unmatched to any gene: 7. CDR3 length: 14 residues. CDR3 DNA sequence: TGTGCCACTCGGCCAGCGGGAGGCTACAATGAGCAGTTCTTC. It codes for CATRPAGGYNEQFF. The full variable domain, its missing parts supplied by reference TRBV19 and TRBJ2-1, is DGGITQSPKYLFRKEGQNVTLSCEQNLNHDAMYWYRQDPGQGLRLIYYSQIVNDFQKGDIAEGYSVSREKKESFPLTVTSAQKNPTAFYLCATRPAGGYNEQFFGPGTRLTVL.

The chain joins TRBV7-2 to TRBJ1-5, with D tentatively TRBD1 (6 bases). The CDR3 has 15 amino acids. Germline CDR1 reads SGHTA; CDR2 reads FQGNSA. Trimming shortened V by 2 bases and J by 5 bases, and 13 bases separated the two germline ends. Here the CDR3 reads CASSLRSGGDQPQHF. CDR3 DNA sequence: TGTGCCAGCAGCTTAAGGTCTGGGGGCGATCAGCCCCAGCATTTT.

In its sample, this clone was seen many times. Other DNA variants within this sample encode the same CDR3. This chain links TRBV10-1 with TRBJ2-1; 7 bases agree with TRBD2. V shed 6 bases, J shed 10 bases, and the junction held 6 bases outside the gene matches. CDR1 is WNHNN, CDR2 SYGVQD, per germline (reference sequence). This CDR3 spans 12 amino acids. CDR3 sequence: CASSRGSAEQFF. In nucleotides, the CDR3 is TGCGCCAGCAGCCGCGGGAGCGCAGAGCAGTTCTTC.

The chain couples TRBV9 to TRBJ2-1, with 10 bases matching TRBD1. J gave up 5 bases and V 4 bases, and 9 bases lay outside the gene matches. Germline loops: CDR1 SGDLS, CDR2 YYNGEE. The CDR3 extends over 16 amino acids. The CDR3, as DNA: TGTGCCAGCAGCACCCGACAGGGGGCTGGGAACAATGAGCAGTTCTTC. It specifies CASSTRQGAGNNEQFF.

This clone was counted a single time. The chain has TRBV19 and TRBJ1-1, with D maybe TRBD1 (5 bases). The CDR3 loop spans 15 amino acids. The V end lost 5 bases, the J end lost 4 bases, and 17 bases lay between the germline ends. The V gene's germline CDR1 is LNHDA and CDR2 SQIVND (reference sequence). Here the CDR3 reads CASSYLIGASTEAFF. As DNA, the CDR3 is TGTGCCAGTAGTTACCTGATAGGGGCGTCCACTGAAGCTTTCTTT.

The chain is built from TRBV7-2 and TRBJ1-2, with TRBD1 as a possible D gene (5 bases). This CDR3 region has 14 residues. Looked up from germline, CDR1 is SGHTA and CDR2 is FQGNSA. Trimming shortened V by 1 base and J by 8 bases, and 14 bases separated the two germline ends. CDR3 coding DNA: TGTGCCAGCAGCTTAGATCAGGGTTTTGGCGGCTACACCTTC. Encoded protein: CASSLDQGFGGYTF.

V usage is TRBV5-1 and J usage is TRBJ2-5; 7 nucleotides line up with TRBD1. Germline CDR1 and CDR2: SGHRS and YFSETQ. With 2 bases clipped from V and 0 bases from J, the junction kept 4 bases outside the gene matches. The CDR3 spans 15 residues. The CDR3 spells CASSLGGQYQETQYF. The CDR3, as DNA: TGCGCCAGCAGCTTAGGGGGACAGTACCAAGAGACCCAGTACTTC.

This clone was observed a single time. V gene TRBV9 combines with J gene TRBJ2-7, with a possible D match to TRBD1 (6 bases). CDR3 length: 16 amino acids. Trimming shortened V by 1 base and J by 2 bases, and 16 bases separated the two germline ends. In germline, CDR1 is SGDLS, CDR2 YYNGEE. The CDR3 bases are TGTGCCAGCAGCGTAAGCGGAGCAGGGGCAACCTACGAGCAGTACTTC. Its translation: CASSVSGAGATYEQYF. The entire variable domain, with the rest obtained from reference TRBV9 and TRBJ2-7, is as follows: DSGVTQTPKHLITATGQRVTLRCSPRSGDLSVYWYQQSLDQGLQFLIQYYNGEERAKGNILERFSAQQFPDLHSELNLSSLELGDSALYFCASSVSGAGATYEQYFGPGTRLTVT.

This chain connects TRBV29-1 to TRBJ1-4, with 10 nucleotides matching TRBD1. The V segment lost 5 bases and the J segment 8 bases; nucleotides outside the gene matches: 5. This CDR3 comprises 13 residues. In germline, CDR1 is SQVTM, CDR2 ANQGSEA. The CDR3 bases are TGCAGCGTTTCGGACAGGGGGAGAGAAAAACTGTTTTTT. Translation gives CSVSDRGREKLFF.

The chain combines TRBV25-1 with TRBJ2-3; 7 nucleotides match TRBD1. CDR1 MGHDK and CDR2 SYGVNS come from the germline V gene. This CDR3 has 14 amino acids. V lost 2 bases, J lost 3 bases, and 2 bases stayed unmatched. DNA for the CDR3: TGTGCCAGCAGTGAAAACAGGGGTACAGATACGCAGTATTTT. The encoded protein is CASSENRGTDTQYF.